The 22 T cell receptor beta chains listed next were all sequenced from one sample in a study of radiotherapy plus CTLA-4 blockade in lung cancer. Libraries were prepared by immunoSEQ multiplex PCR; TCRdb keeps only in-frame clonotypes and omits some of them. The sample lists around 65,000 clones; 70% to 85% were seen once. Sample: peripheral blood, taken from a patient treated with radiotherapy plus ipilimumab. The receptors were sampled from a human donor with non-small cell lung cancer who had a complete response to radiotherapy plus ipilimumab.

V usage is TRBV19 and J usage is TRBJ2-7; 8 bases map to TRBD1. This CDR3 is 14 amino acids long. V shed 3 bases and J 6 bases; nucleotides not matched to a gene: 7. Germline-derived CDR1 and CDR2 are LNHDA and SQIVND (reference sequence). The CDR3 DNA is TGTGCCAGTAGTATTGGGGGACAGGTGGGCGAGCAGTACGTC. Amino acid sequence: CASSIGGQVGEQYV.

The rearrangement joins TRBV4-1 to TRBJ1-1; D is ambiguous. The CDR3 covers 15 residues. Germline V gene lookup returns CDR1 MGHRA and CDR2 YSYEKL. The ends were cut back, 4 bases at V and 1 base at J, with 13 bases in the middle. CDR3 region: CASSRPLSRNTEAFF. The CDR3 DNA follows: TGCGCCAGCAGCCGACCTTTGAGTCGGAACACTGAAGCTTTCTTT.

The chain links TRBV28 to TRBJ2-1; D may be TRBD1 (6 bases). This CDR3 is 14 amino acids long. Trimming took 8 bases from V and 5 from J, leaving 16 bases between them. Germline CDR1 MDHEN, CDR2 SYDVKM. This chain's CDR3 is CASGTPGHNNEQFF. DNA of the CDR3: TGTGCCAGCGGAACCCCGGGACACAACAATGAGCAGTTCTTC.

The genes are TRBV2 and TRBJ2-1, with 7 bases lining up with TRBD1. The CDR3 is 14 amino acids. Looked up from germline, CDR1 is SNHLY and CDR2 is FYNNEI. The J segment lost 9 bases and the V segment lost 3 bases, leaving 8 bases of the junction unmatched. CDR3 protein: CASSETGQSGEQFF. The CDR3 DNA sequence: TGTGCCAGCAGTGAGACAGGGCAGTCAGGTGAGCAGTTCTTC.

The chain uses TRBV15 and TRBJ1-4, with 8 bases identical to TRBD1. The germline V gene encodes CDR1 LNHNV and CDR2 YYDKDF (reference sequence). The J segment lost 0 bases and the V segment lost 0 bases, leaving 12 bases of the junction unmatched. The CDR3 contains 20 residues. The CDR3 DNA reads TGTGCCACCAGCAGAGACCCCGCCGGGACAGGCTCTGCAACTAATGAAAAACTGTTTTTT. Residues: CATSRDPAGTGSATNEKLFF.

CDR3 residues: CASSAWGEQYF. In DNA form, the CDR3 reads TGTGCCAGCAGTGCCTGGGGGGAGCAGTACTTC. The chain has TRBV25-1 and TRBJ2-7, with D perhaps being TRBD1 or TRBD2 (5 bases each). This CDR3 has 11 residues. Trimming removed 4 bases at V and 7 bases at J, with 8 bases between. Germline V gives CDR1 MGHDK, CDR2 SYGVNS.

The rearrangement joins TRBV5-8 to TRBJ1-5; TRBD1 matches at 11 bases. This CDR3 spans 16 amino acids. Germline V CDR1 and CDR2: SGHTS, YDEGEE. The junction had 8 bases not matched to a gene; V was cut back by 3 bases and J by 6 bases. The CDR3 protein is CASSSGTGGTAQPQHF. DNA for the CDR3: TGTGCCAGCAGCTCCGGGACAGGGGGAACGGCTCAGCCCCAGCATTTT.

This rearrangement joins TRBV7-8 to TRBJ1-2; D gene ambiguous. The CDR3 has 15 residues. Trimming cost V 9 bases and J 3 bases, with 20 bases left between them. Germline V gene data show CDR1 as SGHVS and CDR2 as FQNEAQ. In nucleotides, the CDR3 is TGTGCCAGTTCAGTCGGACTGAAATTTTACTATGGCTACACCTTC. This translates into CASSVGLKFYYGYTF.

This chain uses TRBV2 with TRBJ2-3; D gene unclear. This CDR3 is built from 13 residues. Trimming cost V 4 bases and J 3 bases, with 8 bases left between them. Germline V gene lookup returns CDR1 SNHLY and CDR2 FYNNEI. The CDR3 loop reads CASSARLTDTQYF. The DNA for the CDR3 is TGTGCCAGCAGTGCAAGGTTGACAGATACGCAGTATTTT.

V is TRBV7-9 and J is TRBJ1-2; TRBD1 aligns across 10 bases. Per the germline V gene, CDR1 is SEHNR and CDR2 is FQNEAQ (reference sequence). The V segment lost 5 bases and the J segment 7 bases; nucleotides outside the gene matches: 10. The CDR3 totals 15 residues. This chain's CDR3 is CASSPDRGRGAGYTF. The CDR3 nucleotides read TGTGCCAGCAGCCCTGACAGGGGGCGGGGGGCTGGCTACACCTTC.

This clone has just a few counts. The rearrangement joins TRBV7-9 to TRBJ2-7; D not resolved. Trimming cost V 3 bases and J 3 bases, with 9 bases left between them. This CDR3 spans 13 amino acids. Germline V gene data show CDR1 as SEHNR and CDR2 as FQNEAQ (reference sequence). DNA of the CDR3: TGTGCCAGCAGCTTCGGCTCTAGCTACGAGCAGTACTTC. Translated: CASSFGSSYEQYF.

The J gene is TRBJ1-5, the V gene TRBV10-3; D uncertain. Germline CDR1 is ENHRY and CDR2 is SYGVKD. With 0 bases removed from V and 4 bases from J, the gap between germline ends came to 13 bases. The CDR3 spans 16 residues. CDR3 in amino acids: CAISESILSSNQPQHF. The DNA for the CDR3 is TGTGCCATCAGTGAGTCGATCCTATCGAGTAATCAGCCCCAGCATTTT.

This sequence joins TRBV9 and TRBJ2-7, with TRBD1 matching over 9 bases. This CDR3 has 17 amino acids. With V trimmed by 2 bases and J by 2 bases, 11 bases remained unmatched. Looked up from germline, CDR1 is SGDLS and CDR2 is YYNGEE. The CDR3, as DNA: TGTGCCAGCAGCGTTGGTATTGGGACAGGGAGGACCTACGAGCAGTACTTC. Its protein product is CASSVGIGTGRTYEQYF.

The J gene is TRBJ1-2, the V gene TRBV5-6; D is perhaps TRBD1 (5 bases). CDR3 length: 15 residues. In germline, CDR1 is SGHDT, CDR2 YYEEEE. V lost 4 bases and J 8 bases, leaving 21 bases between the germline ends. The CDR3 sequence: CASSLSGTPRRGYTF. CDR3 nucleotide sequence: TGTGCCAGCAGCCTTTCCGGGACCCCAAGGAGGGGCTACACCTTC.

The V and J genes are TRBV5-1 and TRBJ2-1; tentative D call: TRBD2 (6 bases). The V gene's germline CDR1 is SGHRS and CDR2 YFSETQ. Trimming removed 0 bases from V and 4 bases from J, with 14 bases in between. The CDR3 runs to 16 residues. CDR3 residues: CASSLVGDGTYNEQFF. The CDR3 nucleotides are TGCGCCAGCAGCTTGGTGGGCGATGGGACTTACAATGAGCAGTTCTTC.

This clone has only a few counts. The V gene is TRBV20-1, the J gene TRBJ1-1, with D uncertain. The CDR3 covers 11 residues. The germline gives CDR1 DFQATT, CDR2 SNEGSKA (reference sequence). Trimming stripped 2 bases from V and 7 bases from J, with 8 bases between. The CDR3 DNA is TGCAGTGCTAGACCGGACGGTGAAGCTTTCTTT. Its protein is CSARPDGEAFF.

The gene calls are TRBV9 and TRBJ2-5; the D call may be TRBD1 or TRBD2 (5 bases each). Trimming removed 3 bases at V and 9 bases at J, with 15 bases between. The CDR3 totals 13 residues. Germline CDR1 SGDLS, CDR2 YYNGEE. The CDR3 reads CASSATRVGAQYF. The CDR3 nucleotides are TGTGCCAGCAGCGCCACCAGGGTGGGGGCCCAGTACTTC.

This clone was seen a few times. This chain links TRBV5-1 with TRBJ2-7, with 7 bases that match TRBD1. With 0 bases clipped from V and 4 bases from J, the junction kept 7 bases outside the gene matches. CDR1 is SGHRS and CDR2 is YFSETQ in the germline V gene. CDR3 length: 15 amino acids. CDR3 in DNA: TGCGCCAGCAGCTTGGTAGTAGGGGGCCTGTACGAGCAGTACTTC. This codes for CASSLVVGGLYEQYF. The full variable domain, its missing parts supplied by reference TRBV5-1 and TRBJ2-7, is KAGVTQTPRYLIKTRGQQVTLSCSPISGHRSVSWYQQTPGQGLQFLFEYFSETQRNKGNFPGRFSGRQFSNSRSEMNVSTLELGDSALYLCASSLVVGGLYEQYFGPGTRLTVT.

This chain joins TRBV2 and TRBJ1-2; D possibly corresponds to TRBD1 (6 bases). The CDR3 contains 14 residues. V shed 3 bases and J shed 5 bases, with 13 bases lying between them. Germline V CDR1 and CDR2: SNHLY, FYNNEI. The CDR3 DNA reads as TGTGCCAGCAGTGAGACCGGGACAACTTATGGCTACACCTTC. It translates to CASSETGTTYGYTF.

The chain links TRBV4-1 to TRBJ2-7; D is unclear. The CDR3 has 16 amino acids. The ends were cut back, 0 bases at V and 0 bases at J, with 12 bases in the middle. The germline gives CDR1 MGHRA, CDR2 YSYEKL. The CDR3 sequence is CASSQDARQSSYEQYV. The CDR3 DNA is TGCGCCAGCAGCCAAGACGCGAGACAAAGCTCCTACGAGCAGTACGTC.

The V call is TRBV29-1, the J call TRBJ2-3, with 8 nucleotides matching TRBD1. V lost 7 bases and J lost 4; bases outside the gene matches: 13. The CDR3 runs to 15 residues. Germline V CDR1 and CDR2: SQVTM, ANQGSEA. The CDR3 sequence is CSAGGQQGGPDTQYF. CDR3 DNA sequence: TGCAGCGCCGGGGGCCAACAGGGGGGCCCAGATACGCAGTATTTT.

The rearrangement uses TRBV19 and TRBJ1-5; TRBD1 agrees at 8 bases. V shed 2 bases, J shed 6 bases, and the junction held 9 bases outside the gene matches. The CDR3 runs to 16 residues. The germline gives CDR1 LNHDA, CDR2 SQIVND (reference sequence). CDR3 nucleotides: TGTGCCAGTAGTATAATTGGGCAGGGGGCAGGTCAGCCCCAGCATTTT. Translating gives CASSIIGQGAGQPQHF.